The 32 T cell receptor beta chains reported below all come from one sample, sequenced in a study of Ad26.COV2.S vaccination and SARS-CoV-2 variants. Treatment noted: roughly 18 received Ad26.COV2.S at low or high dose, single or two shots; about five received placebo; per-sample allocation not given. Samples were taken on day 63 after the first vaccine or placebo injection. TCRdb keeps only in-frame clones here, not all; method: immunoSEQ multiplex PCR. The sample lists 400,000 to 450,000 clones; 75% to 95% were seen once. Sequenced here: peripheral blood, sampled in a trial of Ad26.COV2.S vaccine versus placebo. The origin of the receptors is a person between 18 and 60 years old who received the Ad26.COV2.S COVID-19 vaccine or a placebo.

The chain has TRBV7-6 and TRBJ2-2, with 14 bases aligning to TRBD2. Losses at the gene ends were 5 bases for V and 2 bases for J; bases not matched to a gene: 7. There are 18 residues in the CDR3. Germline lookup yields CDR1 SGHVS and CDR2 FNYEAQ. CDR3 sequence (DNA): TGTGCCAGCAGCCTGGGGACTAGCGGGAGCCAAAACACCGGGGAGCTGTTTTTT. This codes for CASSLGTSGSQNTGELFF.

The genes are TRBV6-5 and TRBJ1-2; no clear D gene. The CDR3 loop spans 15 amino acids. The germline V gene has CDR1 MNHEY and CDR2 SVGAGI. Trimming pared 1 base from V and 5 bases from J, leaving 14 bases between. CDR3 DNA sequence: TGTGCCAGCAGTTACTTGTCGGACGGCGCATATGGCTACACCTTC. Protein product: CASSYLSDGAYGYTF.

The chain carries TRBV10-3 and TRBJ2-7, with D perhaps TRBD1 or TRBD2 (5 bases each). Per the germline V gene, CDR1 is ENHRY and CDR2 is SYGVKD. Trimming took off 2 bases at V and 5 bases at J, with 13 bases between the two ends. The CDR3 totals 14 residues. The CDR3 nucleotides read TGTGCCATCAGTGAGCGGGACCCGGGTGACGAGCAGTACTTC. Translated, it gives CAISERDPGDEQYF.

This sequence joins TRBV9 and TRBJ2-7; D not resolved. V dropped 0 bases and J dropped 2 bases, with 12 bases sitting between them. Germline V gene sequence: CDR1 SGDLS, CDR2 YYNGEE. This CDR3 contains 15 residues. The CDR3 DNA reads TGTGCCAGCAGCGTAGGAGTGCAGGCCACCTACGAGCAGTACTTC. Protein sequence: CASSVGVQATYEQYF. Full variable domain (outside the CDR3, taken from reference TRBV9 and TRBJ2-7): DSGVTQTPKHLITATGQRVTLRCSPRSGDLSVYWYQQSLDQGLQFLIQYYNGEERAKGNILERFSAQQFPDLHSELNLSSLELGDSALYFCASSVGVQATYEQYFGPGTRLTVT.

The V gene is TRBV27, the J gene TRBJ2-3; the D is unclear. V was trimmed by 0 bases and J by 7 bases, leaving 8 bases between them. CDR1 MNHEY and CDR2 SMNVEV come from the germline V gene (reference sequence). The CDR3 is made up of 13 amino acids. CDR3 bases: TGTGCCAGCAGTTTATCATTAGTGAATACGCAGTATTTT. It yields the protein CASSLSLVNTQYF.

The chain links TRBV7-8 to TRBJ2-7, with TRBD2 identical over 11 bases. Germline V CDR1 and CDR2: SGHVS, FQNEAQ. CDR3 size: 16 residues. V was clipped by 0 bases and J by 7 bases; unmatched bases: 8. For the CDR3, the DNA is TGTGCCAGCAGCTTAGCGCAAACTAGCGGGAGTAATGAGCAGTACTTC. Protein product: CASSLAQTSGSNEQYF.

This clone was counted once. This chain uses TRBV7-9 with TRBJ2-1; D perhaps matches TRBD1 (6 bases). The V gene lost 5 bases and the J gene lost 4 bases, with 18 bases spanning the gap. CDR3 length: 16 amino acids. The germline V gene has CDR1 SEHNR and CDR2 FQNEAQ (reference sequence). CDR3 nucleotide sequence: TGTGCCAGCAGCCCTAGTGGGCAGGGGCTATACAATGAGCAGTTCTTC. Its translation: CASSPSGQGLYNEQFF.

The rearrangement joins TRBV6-1 to TRBJ1-5; TRBD1 is a possible D gene (5 bases). The germline V gene encodes CDR1 MNHNS and CDR2 SASEGT. The germline V and J ends were trimmed by 0 bases and 4 bases, with 13 bases remaining between them. The CDR3 length is 16 residues. In nucleotides, the CDR3 is TGTGCCAGCAGTGAAGCGTTTGGGGCGATTAATCAGCCCCAGCATTTT. It codes for CASSEAFGAINQPQHF.

The gene calls are TRBV20-1 and TRBJ1-6; maybe TRBD1 (5 bases). The CDR3 sequence is 11 residues long. Germline CDR1 reads DFQATT; CDR2 reads SNEGSKA (reference sequence). Trimming removed 3 bases from V and 16 bases from J, with 13 bases in between. CDR3 in DNA: TGCAGTGCTAGGGAGGGGAAAACACTCCACTTT. It translates to CSAREGKTLHF.

The genes are TRBV9 and TRBJ1-2; perhaps TRBD1 as D (5 bases). CDR3 length: 14 amino acids. Germline CDR1 SGDLS, CDR2 YYNGEE. V shed 6 bases and J shed 3 bases, with 15 bases lying between them. The CDR3 loop reads CASNAGPRDYGYTF. The CDR3 DNA reads as TGTGCCAGCAACGCAGGGCCTCGGGACTATGGCTACACCTTC.

The CDR3 bases are TGTGCCAGCAGCCTCACCGGGACAGAGTCTTATGGCTACACCTTC. Its translation is CASSLTGTESYGYTF. The V and J genes are TRBV9 and TRBJ1-2; 7 positions agree with TRBD1. The CDR3 loop spans 15 amino acids. Germline loops: CDR1 SGDLS, CDR2 YYNGEE. The trim removed 4 bases at V and 5 bases at J, leaving 11 bases unmatched.

The V and J genes are TRBV15 and TRBJ1-4; D not resolved. Trimming shortened V by 0 bases and J by 0 bases, and 8 bases separated the two germline ends. Per germline, CDR1 LNHNV and CDR2 YYDKDF (reference sequence). There are 16 residues in the CDR3. CDR3 bases: TGTGCCACCAGCAGAGATCGGCTATCAACTAATGAAAAACTGTTTTTT. Translation gives CATSRDRLSTNEKLFF.

This chain connects TRBV9 to TRBJ2-2; 11 nucleotides agree with TRBD2. Looked up from germline, CDR1 is SGDLS and CDR2 is YYNGEE. Germline trimming cut 3 bases from V and 4 bases from J; bases unmatched to any gene: 2. CDR3 length: 15 residues. The DNA of the CDR3 is TGTGCCAGCAGCGATAGCGGGAGGGCCACCGGGGAGCTGTTTTTT. It is translated as CASSDSGRATGELFF.

This clone was seen at least ten times. The chain has TRBV9 and TRBJ2-1; no clear D gene. Between the trimmed V and J ends, which lost 0 bases and 8 bases, there was a span of 15 bases. The CDR3 loop spans 15 amino acids. CDR1 and CDR2 (germline): SGDLS, YYNGEE. DNA of the CDR3: TGTGCCAGCAGCGTAGGCTGGGGAAACACATATGAGCAGTTCTTC. It yields the protein CASSVGWGNTYEQFF.

This rearrangement joins TRBV28 to TRBJ1-4; D unresolved. Germline values: CDR1 MDHEN, CDR2 SYDVKM. The length of the CDR3 is 17 residues. V was clipped by 3 bases and J by 0 bases, with 14 bases between them. The CDR3 here is CASSFGSQDATNEKLFF. The CDR3 region has the DNA TGTGCCAGCAGTTTCGGGTCCCAGGACGCAACTAATGAAAAACTGTTTTTT.

The CDR3 nucleotides read TGTGCCAGCAGTCAACTAGCGGGAGGAGGTGAGCAGTACTTC. This gives the protein CASSQLAGGGEQYF. The chain combines TRBV27 with TRBJ2-7, with 12 bases matching TRBD2. J lost 7 bases, V lost 5 bases, and 6 bases had no gene match. This CDR3 spans 14 amino acids. Germline CDR1 and CDR2: MNHEY and SMNVEV (reference sequence).

The rearrangement uses TRBV30 and TRBJ2-3, with TRBD2 identical over 11 bases. Germline assignment: CDR1 GTSNPN and CDR2 SVGIG (reference sequence). CDR3 length: 17 residues. The ends lost 1 base at V and 4 bases at J; junction bases unmatched: 10. This CDR3 is CAWSETLAGGPPDTQYF. CDR3 nucleotides: TGTGCCTGGAGTGAAACTTTAGCGGGAGGGCCACCAGATACGCAGTATTTT.

The CDR3: CATSGPLSGRARNTGELFF. The CDR3 DNA follows: TGTGCCACCAGCGGACCCCTTAGCGGGAGGGCCAGAAACACCGGGGAGCTGTTTTTT. The chain employs TRBV15 and TRBJ2-2, with 11 bases identical to TRBD2. The V segment lost 5 bases and the J segment 2 bases; nucleotides outside the gene matches: 13. CDR1 LNHNV and CDR2 YYDKDF come from the germline V gene (reference sequence). This CDR3 contains 19 residues.

The chain employs TRBV21-1 and TRBJ2-7; the table names TRBD1, a call not compared with the DNA. TRBV21-1 is a known pseudogene. CDR3 size: 15 residues. As DNA, the CDR3 is TGTGCCAGCAGCAGTCCGGGACAGAGAACCTACGAGCAGTACTTC. Translating gives CASSSPGQRTYEQYF.

J is TRBJ2-7 and V is TRBV7-2, with TRBD1 matching 10 bases. The germline CDR1 and CDR2 sequences are SGHTA and FQGNSA. Germline trimming cut 1 base from V and 8 bases from J; bases unmatched to any gene: 11. CDR3 size: 16 residues. CDR3 bases: TGTGCCAGCAGCTTAGGAAGGGGACAGGGGAGCTCGCAGCAGTACTTC. It yields the protein CASSLGRGQGSSQQYF.

The chain employs TRBV19 and TRBJ2-2; 7 bases are a match to TRBD2. The ends lost 10 bases at V and 5 bases at J; junction bases unmatched: 13. Per germline, CDR1 LNHDA and CDR2 SQIVND (reference sequence). The CDR3 spans 15 residues. CDR3 sequence (DNA): TGTGCCACCAGCTACGGCGGGAGTAGAACCGGGGAGCTGTTTTTT. It encodes CATSYGGSRTGELFF. Using reference TRBV19 and TRBJ2-2 for the parts outside the CDR3, the full variable domain is DGGITQSPKYLFRKEGQNVTLSCEQNLNHDAMYWYRQDPGQGLRLIYYSQIVNDFQKGDIAEGYSVSREKKESFPLTVTSAQKNPTAFYLCATSYGGSRTGELFFGEGSRLTVL.

V usage is TRBV10-1 and J usage is TRBJ2-1; no clear D gene. V shed 5 bases and J shed 9 bases, with 11 bases lying between them. Germline V CDR1 and CDR2: WNHNN, SYGVQD (reference sequence). CDR3 size: 12 residues. The CDR3 is CASSLVGPEQFF. CDR3 coding DNA: TGCGCCAGCAGTCTCGTAGGGCCTGAGCAGTTCTTC.

V and J are TRBV25-1 and TRBJ2-7, with D possibly called TRBD1 or TRBD2 (5 bases each). Germline V CDR1 and CDR2: MGHDK, SYGVNS. V was shortened by 4 bases and J by 10 bases, with 14 bases between the two germline ends. The CDR3 loop spans 12 amino acids. CDR3 sequence (DNA): TGTGCCAGCAGTGGCCCCCCCGGGGCCCAGTACTTC. It encodes CASSGPPGAQYF.

The rearrangement uses TRBV7-7 and TRBJ2-5; 9 bases fit TRBD1. V shed 6 bases, J shed 5 bases, and the junction held 10 bases outside the gene matches. Germline V lookup: CDR1 SSHAT, CDR2 FNYEAQ (reference sequence). This CDR3 has 15 residues. The CDR3 sequence is CASSQDRGIAETQYF. CDR3 DNA sequence: TGTGCCAGCAGTCAGGACAGGGGTATAGCGGAGACCCAGTACTTC.

Concerning this clone itself: Additional DNA sequences in this sample encode the identical CDR3. The chain has TRBV15 and TRBJ2-7; 12 bases are shared with TRBD2. Germline values: CDR1 LNHNV, CDR2 YYDKDF (reference sequence). The CDR3 covers 12 residues. Losses at the gene ends were 8 bases for V and 4 bases for J; bases not matched to a gene: 0. CDR3 nucleotides: TGTGCCACCGGGACTAGCGGGTACGAGCAGTACTTC. Translating gives CATGTSGYEQYF.

V and J are TRBV7-2 and TRBJ1-5, with D hard to call. Per the germline V gene, CDR1 is SGHTA and CDR2 is FQGNSA. The V end lost 1 base, the J end lost 0 bases, and 10 bases lay between the germline ends. The CDR3 contains 16 residues. The CDR3 region is CASSLGVTDSNQPQHF. CDR3 nucleotides: TGTGCCAGCAGCTTAGGAGTGACGGATAGCAATCAGCCCCAGCATTTT.

The J gene is TRBJ2-1, the V gene TRBV7-2; a weak D match, TRBD1 (5 bases). CDR1 is SGHTA and CDR2 is FQGNSA in the germline V gene. Trimming stripped 2 bases from V and 6 bases from J, with 8 bases between. This CDR3 comprises 13 residues. The CDR3 region is CASSLSQGNEQFF. CDR3 in DNA: TGTGCCAGCAGCTTAAGTCAGGGCAATGAGCAGTTCTTC.

V usage is TRBV7-9 and J usage is TRBJ1-1; TRBD1 matches 7 bases. The length of the CDR3 is 15 residues. Germline V lookup: CDR1 SEHNR, CDR2 FQNEAQ (reference sequence). Trimming at V came to 4 bases and at J to 0 bases, leaving 5 bases not matched to a gene. The CDR3 region has the DNA TGTGCCAGCAGCTGGGACAGCGCTTTGAACACTGAAGCTTTCTTT. Its protein is CASSWDSALNTEAFF.

The V and J genes are TRBV5-1 and TRBJ2-1; 12 bases are shared with TRBD2. Germline CDR1 reads SGHRS; CDR2 reads YFSETQ. This CDR3 contains 14 residues. The V gene end was trimmed by 4 bases and the J gene end by 9 bases; junction bases not matched to a gene: 5. The CDR3 coding sequence is TGCGCCAGCAGCGGACTAGCGGGAACGATTGAGCAGTTCTTC. Its protein is CASSGLAGTIEQFF. Looking up the rest from reference TRBV5-1 and TRBJ2-1 gives the full variable domain: KAGVTQTPRYLIKTRGQQVTLSCSPISGHRSVSWYQQTPGQGLQFLFEYFSETQRNKGNFPGRFSGRQFSNSRSEMNVSTLELGDSALYLCASSGLAGTIEQFFGPGTRLTVL.

The chain has TRBV5-6 and TRBJ2-1; D might be TRBD1 (5 bases). V shed 2 bases and J shed 7 bases, with 13 bases lying between them. Germline CDR1 is SGHDT and CDR2 is YYEEEE. This CDR3 has 14 amino acids. The CDR3 region has the DNA TGTGCCAGCAGCTTATGGGCCAGGGCTAATGAGCAGTTCTTC. It translates to CASSLWARANEQFF.

The chain carries TRBV27 and TRBJ2-7, with TRBD1 as a possible D gene (6 bases). The CDR3 is made up of 14 amino acids. V was shortened by 0 bases and J by 6 bases, with 12 bases between the two germline ends. In germline, CDR1 is MNHEY, CDR2 SMNVEV (reference sequence). Here the CDR3 reads CASSLSNREGEQYF. The CDR3 DNA sequence: TGTGCCAGCAGTTTATCGAACAGGGAAGGCGAGCAGTACTTC.

This chain connects TRBV21-1 to TRBJ2-3. TRBV21-1 is a known pseudogene. The CDR3 totals 20 residues. The DNA for the CDR3 is TGTGCCACCAGCTCGAGGCAAAACTTCTGCCTCGGGGGCTTCACAGATACGCAGTATTTT. It encodes CATSSRQNFCLGGFTDTQYF.